These 23 T cell receptor beta chains share one sample of origin, sequenced in a study of blood T cell repertoires in COVID-19. Sequencing used immunoSEQ multiplex PCR; TCRdb keeps in-frame clones, though not all of them. The data hold 59,000 or so clones, with 65% to 85% observed a single time. The specimen was peripheral blood. The receptors come from a man aged 60 to 69 with acute or convalescent COVID-19.

This clone was observed once. The J gene is TRBJ1-2, the V gene TRBV10-3; D is unresolved. The CDR3 covers 12 residues. The germline V and J ends were trimmed by 7 bases and 4 bases, with 10 bases remaining between them. The V gene's germline CDR1 is ENHRY and CDR2 SYGVKD. The CDR3 coding sequence is TGTGCCATCAAAGCGGTCCTCTATGGCTACACCTTC. It yields the protein CAIKAVLYGYTF.

The chain is built from TRBV5-6 and TRBJ1-1; D is ambiguous. There are 13 residues in the CDR3. Germline V gene data show CDR1 as SGHDT and CDR2 as YYEEEE. The V and J ends lost 4 bases and 6 bases respectively, with 13 bases between them. The CDR3 sequence is CASSLPTGAEAFF. CDR3 coding DNA: TGTGCCAGCAGCCTTCCCACGGGAGCTGAAGCTTTCTTT.

The V gene is TRBV10-2, the J gene TRBJ1-5, with 9 nucleotides matching TRBD1. J was trimmed by 6 bases and V by 5 bases; bases with no gene match: 5. Germline lookup yields CDR1 WSHSY and CDR2 SAAADI. The length of the CDR3 is 14 residues. The CDR3 sequence is CASSLTGGIQPQHF. The CDR3 DNA sequence: TGCGCCAGCAGTTTGACAGGGGGAATTCAGCCCCAGCATTTT.

This clone occurred a few times. This chain links TRBV11-2 with TRBJ1-4; 9 bases fit TRBD1. CDR3 length: 16 residues. The junction had 6 bases not matched to a gene; V was cut back by 4 bases and J by 3 bases. Germline V gives CDR1 SGHAT, CDR2 FQNNGV. The CDR3 region is CASSSGQGPANEKLFF. DNA for the CDR3: TGTGCCAGCAGCTCGGGACAGGGTCCAGCTAATGAAAAACTGTTTTTT.

The chain combines TRBV5-1 with TRBJ1-4; a possible D gene is TRBD1 (5 bases). The CDR3 is made up of 15 amino acids. With 2 bases removed from V and 2 bases from J, the gap between germline ends came to 10 bases. Looked up from germline, CDR1 is SGHRS and CDR2 is YFSETQ. The CDR3 is CASSFGGVTNEKLFF. The DNA of the CDR3 is TGCGCCAGCAGCTTCGGGGGGGTTACTAATGAAAAACTGTTTTTT.

V usage is TRBV4-1 and J usage is TRBJ2-7, with D possibly matching TRBD2 (5 bases). The CDR3 has 12 amino acids. Trimming pared 3 bases from V and 7 bases from J, leaving 10 bases between. The germline V gene encodes CDR1 MGHRA and CDR2 YSYEKL. The CDR3 nucleotides read TGCGCCAGCAGCCACGGACCGGGGGAGCAGTACTTC. Translated: CASSHGPGEQYF.

This clone was counted once. This chain connects TRBV18 to TRBJ2-1, with 15 nucleotides matching TRBD2. CDR1 is KGHSH and CDR2 is LQKENI in the germline V gene. The CDR3 runs to 17 residues. J was trimmed by 3 bases and V by 5 bases; bases with no gene match: 5. CDR3 nucleotide sequence: TGTGCCAGCTCAACGGGACTAGCGGGGGGATTCTACAATGAGCAGTTCTTC. It translates to CASSTGLAGGFYNEQFF.

The gene calls are TRBV11-1 and TRBJ1-1; 9 bases match TRBD1. This CDR3 spans 16 amino acids. CDR1 SGHAT and CDR2 FQDESV come from the germline V gene (reference sequence). Trimming at V came to 5 bases and at J to 1 base, leaving 8 bases not matched to a gene. The CDR3 loop reads CASSLGDREKNTEAFF. The CDR3 nucleotides are TGTGCCAGCAGCCTGGGGGACAGGGAGAAGAACACTGAAGCTTTCTTT.

CDR3 amino acids: CASSSQRQGRDTQYF. CDR3 in DNA: TGCGCCAGCAGCTCTCAGCGACAGGGTAGAGATACGCAGTATTTT. The chain recombines TRBV5-1 with TRBJ2-3, with 7 bases lining up with TRBD1. CDR3 length: 15 residues. Germline V gene data show CDR1 as SGHRS and CDR2 as YFSETQ. V was clipped by 3 bases and J by 5 bases; unmatched bases: 9.

The chain is built from TRBV6-5 and TRBJ1-1; weak D call: TRBD1 (6 bases). V was shortened by 5 bases and J by 11 bases, with 21 bases between the two germline ends. The CDR3 consists of 14 residues. Germline CDR1 reads MNHEY; CDR2 reads SVGAGI. The CDR3, as DNA: TGTGCCAGCAGTCCGGGACACACTCCTCAGTGGGCTTTCTTT. Residues: CASSPGHTPQWAFF.

The chain joins TRBV5-1 to TRBJ2-5, with D perhaps matching TRBD1 (8 bases). V was pared by 4 bases and J by 5 bases, with 21 bases between. This CDR3 contains 16 residues. From germline, CDR1 is SGHRS and CDR2 YFSETQ. The CDR3 DNA reads as TGCGCCAGCAGCCCTCACAGGGGGGGGCCGGAGGAGACCCAGTACTTC. Translation gives CASSPHRGGPEETQYF.

The chain uses TRBV7-3 and TRBJ2-1; TRBD2 is a possible D gene (7 bases). The germline CDR1 and CDR2 sequences are SGHTA and FQGTGA. The CDR3 is 15 amino acids. V lost 2 bases to trimming and J lost 10 bases, with 18 bases between them. Here the CDR3 reads CASSLELADRGEQFF. CDR3 sequence (DNA): TGTGCCAGCAGCTTAGAGCTAGCGGATAGGGGGGAGCAGTTCTTC.

The chain links TRBV11-2 to TRBJ2-1, with 8 nucleotides matching TRBD2. Trimming cost V 5 bases and J 4 bases; bases outside gene matches: 10. The CDR3 loop spans 16 amino acids. Germline V lookup: CDR1 SGHAT, CDR2 FQNNGV. CDR3 sequence reads: CASSADGTRLYNEQFF. Written as DNA, the CDR3 is TGTGCCAGCAGCGCCGACGGGACTAGACTTTACAATGAGCAGTTCTTC.

As to this clone: One end of the junction does not line up with germline, which may come from a read error. The chain is built from TRBV6-1 and TRBJ2-1; 9 bases map to TRBD1. This CDR3 comprises 12 residues. The germline V gene has CDR1 MNHNS and CDR2 SASEGT. CDR3 sequence (DNA): TGTGCCAGCAGTGAATTGGGGGACAGGGAGGTCTTC. Protein: CASSELGDREVF.

The V call is TRBV28, the J call TRBJ2-2; D not resolved. The CDR3 runs to 17 residues. Germline lookup yields CDR1 MDHEN and CDR2 SYDVKM. Trimming cost V 6 bases and J 0 bases, with 17 bases left between them. CDR3 amino acids: CASSPMTTYTNTGELFF. The CDR3 nucleotides are TGTGCCAGCAGCCCAATGACGACATACACGAACACCGGGGAGCTGTTTTTT. The full variable domain, its missing parts supplied by reference TRBV28 and TRBJ2-2, is DVKVTQSSRYLVKRTGEKVFLECVQDMDHENMFWYRQDPGLGLRLIYFSYDVKMKEKGDIPEGYSVSREKKERFSLILESASTNQTSMYLCASSPMTTYTNTGELFFGEGSRLTVL.

The chain recombines TRBV18 with TRBJ2-1, with 7 bases fitting TRBD1. The CDR3 has 15 residues. The V gene's germline CDR1 is KGHSH and CDR2 LQKENI. With V trimmed by 0 bases and J by 5 bases, 4 bases remained unmatched. CDR3 bases: TGTGCCAGCTCACCACCTCCAGGGGGTGACAATGAGCAGTTCTTC. It yields the protein CASSPPPGGDNEQFF.

This clone has more than one count but fewer than ten. V usage is TRBV28 and J usage is TRBJ2-7; possible D gene TRBD1, 7 bases. The CDR3 consists of 14 residues. CDR1 is MDHEN and CDR2 is SYDVKM in the germline V gene. Trimming pared 1 base from V and 2 bases from J, leaving 9 bases between. CDR3 in amino acids: CASSLSGGPYEQYF. DNA for the CDR3: TGTGCCAGCAGTTTATCAGGGGGGCCCTACGAGCAGTACTTC.

This clone was seen once. The chain employs TRBV6-2 or TRBV6-3 and TRBJ2-3; the D gene is possibly TRBD1 (5 bases). Deletions cut 4 bases from V and 1 base from J, with 9 bases between. The germline gives CDR1 MNHEY, CDR2 SVGEGT. CDR3 length: 14 residues. The CDR3 is CASSSGAGTDTQYF. The CDR3 DNA follows: TGTGCCAGCAGTTCTGGGGCGGGCACAGATACGCAGTATTTT.

A remark on this clone: Other nucleotide sequences from this sample produce the same CDR3. This chain joins TRBV9 and TRBJ2-5, with TRBD2 matching 7 bases. CDR1 is SGDLS and CDR2 is YYNGEE in the germline V gene. The CDR3 has 14 amino acids. J gave up 4 bases and V 0 bases, and 3 bases lay outside the gene matches. CDR3 nucleotide sequence: TGTGCCAGCAGCGTAGGGGGAGGGCGAGAGACCCAGTACTTC. Its translation is CASSVGGGRETQYF.

In this sample, this clone turned up a few times. The chain links TRBV7-9 to TRBJ2-7; 8 nucleotides align to TRBD1. V lost 6 bases and J lost 2; bases outside the gene matches: 3. The germline V gene has CDR1 SEHNR and CDR2 FQNEAQ (reference sequence). This CDR3 spans 13 amino acids. The CDR3 DNA sequence: TGTGCCAGCAGTGACAGGGGACCCTACGAGCAGTACTTC. This sequence encodes CASSDRGPYEQYF.

CDR3 residues: CASSRGGRGIDEQFF. CDR3 bases: TGTGCCAGTAGTAGGGGCGGAAGGGGAATCGATGAGCAGTTCTTC. The chain employs TRBV19 and TRBJ2-1; D possibly corresponds to TRBD1 (5 bases). The CDR3 contains 15 residues. V lost 4 bases and J lost 8, with 18 bases in between. The germline CDR1 and CDR2 sequences are LNHDA and SQIVND (reference sequence).

The chain joins TRBV6-5 to TRBJ2-3; 11 nucleotides match TRBD2. CDR1 and CDR2 (germline): MNHEY, SVGAGI. This CDR3 spans 14 amino acids. V shed 8 bases and J 7 bases; nucleotides not matched to a gene: 8. CDR3 sequence: CASYSGGERYTQYF. As DNA, the CDR3 is TGTGCCAGCTATAGCGGGGGGGAGAGATATACGCAGTATTTT.

V and J are TRBV7-9 and TRBJ2-7; D perhaps matches TRBD1 (5 bases). CDR1 and CDR2 (germline): SEHNR, FQNEAQ (reference sequence). The CDR3 loop spans 13 amino acids. Trimming pared 4 bases from V and 6 bases from J, leaving 13 bases between. CDR3 sequence (DNA): TGTGCCAGCAGCTCCCAGGGTTCGGGCGAGCAGTACTTC. Its translation: CASSSQGSGEQYF.